The 32 T cell receptor beta chains below come from one sample, sequenced in a study of vaccination and CD4 T cells after COVID-19. Their antigens are not known. The Oncomine TCR Beta short-read assay sequenced DNA from cultured CD4+ T cells. TCRdb recomputed calls from the PCR reads with MiXCR, one row per CDR3 protein. Among 13,000 or so distinct CDR3 sequences, about two fifths were seen once, and the ten largest hold about 13%. Treatment denoted: approximately 9-day PBMC culture with coronavirus spike peptide pools or control peptides (ViraFEST assay). Sequencing used CD4+ T cells from blood, cultured in vitro. The origin of the receptors is a human donor who had recovered from COVID-19.

A few counts support this clonotype. The chain is built from TRBV27 and TRBJ1-2; D is unclear. The germline gives CDR1 MNHEY, CDR2 SMNVEV (reference sequence). V lost 3 bases to trimming and J lost 4 bases, with 9 bases between them. This CDR3 is 13 amino acids long. The CDR3 sequence: CASSFRGIYGYTF. CDR3 DNA: TGTGCCAGCAGTTTTCGGGGAATCTATGGCTACACCTTC.

This chain connects TRBV30 to TRBJ1-2, with D possibly TRBD1 on 5 matching bases. Trimming removed 2 bases at V and 5 bases at J, with 9 bases between. Germline CDR1 GTSNPN, CDR2 SVGIG (reference sequence). CDR3 length: 12 amino acids. DNA for the CDR3: TGTGCCTGGAGTAACAAGGGGTATGGCTACACCTTC. This sequence encodes CAWSNKGYGYTF.

V and J are TRBV29-1 and TRBJ2-3; no firm D call. The V gene lost 7 bases and the J gene lost 4 bases, with 12 bases spanning the gap. The germline CDR1 and CDR2 sequences are SQVTM and ANQGSEA. The CDR3 length is 12 residues. DNA for the CDR3: TGCAGCGGGTCGGCACACGCAGATACGCAGTATTTT. This gives the protein CSGSAHADTQYF.

The chain is built from TRBV28 and TRBJ1-3; D might be TRBD1 (6 bases). V lost 5 bases, J lost 4 bases, and 18 bases lay in between. Germline V lookup: CDR1 MDHEN, CDR2 SYDVKM. The CDR3 loop spans 16 amino acids. DNA of the CDR3: TGTGCCAGCAGTCCTGTACAGGGCGCAAAAGGAAACACCATATATTTT. It translates to CASSPVQGAKGNTIYF.

V is TRBV5-8 and J is TRBJ1-5; D unclear. The CDR3 totals 13 residues. With 4 bases removed from V and 3 bases from J, the gap between germline ends came to 8 bases. The germline gives CDR1 SGHTS, CDR2 YDEGEE. The CDR3, as DNA: TGTGCCAGCAGCACCCGTAACAATCAGCCCCAGCATTTT. Its protein product is CASSTRNNQPQHF.

V and J are TRBV7-8 and TRBJ1-5; D gene uncertain. Trimming took 2 bases from V and 4 from J, leaving 9 bases between them. Germline CDR1 and CDR2: SGHVS and FQNEAQ. This CDR3 has 14 residues. CDR3 region: CASSLPLQNQPQHF. The CDR3 DNA is TGTGCCAGCAGCTTACCCCTCCAGAATCAGCCCCAGCATTTT.

The chain carries TRBV24-1 and TRBJ2-5; 15 bases line up with TRBD2. J was trimmed by 4 bases and V by 4 bases; bases with no gene match: 6. Germline assignment: CDR1 KGHDR and CDR2 SFDVKD. The CDR3 is 17 residues long. The chain's CDR3 is CATSDPGLAGGGETQYF. The DNA for the CDR3 is TGTGCCACCAGTGACCCGGGACTAGCGGGAGGTGGAGAGACCCAGTACTTC.

V usage is TRBV7-9 and J usage is TRBJ2-1; possibly TRBD1 or TRBD2 for D (5 bases each). Germline V gene data show CDR1 as SEHNR and CDR2 as FQNEAQ (reference sequence). The V end was cut by 3 bases, the J end by 8 bases, with 11 bases between. The CDR3 runs 13 residues. The CDR3 loop is CASSFIGGHEQFF. CDR3 DNA: TGTGCCAGCAGCTTCATTGGGGGTCATGAGCAGTTCTTC.

The CDR3 nucleotides are TGCAGTGCTAGAGATCTCAGGTCTTTCAGCTCCTACGAGCAGTACTTC. This sequence encodes CSARDLRSFSSYEQYF. The V call is TRBV20-1, the J call TRBJ2-7; D uncertain. Germline CDR1 is DFQATT and CDR2 is SNEGSKA (reference sequence). V gave up 0 bases and J gave up 0 bases, with 15 bases separating them. This CDR3 has 16 residues.

V gene TRBV25-1 combines with J gene TRBJ1-1; D is unresolved. V was shortened by 2 bases and J by 10 bases, with 8 bases between the two germline ends. Germline lookup yields CDR1 MGHDK and CDR2 SYGVNS. The CDR3 sequence is 11 residues long. CDR3 sequence: CASSESWRAFF. As DNA, the CDR3 is TGTGCCAGCAGTGAAAGCTGGCGAGCTTTCTTT. Combining the CDR3 with reference TRBV25-1 and TRBJ1-1 gives the whole variable domain EADIYQTPRYLVIGTGKKITLECSQTMGHDKMYWYQQDPGMELHLIHYSYGVNSTEKGDLSSESTVSRIRTEHFPLTLESARPSHTSQYLCASSESWRAFFGQGTRLTVV.

The chain has TRBV28 and TRBJ2-7; TRBD1 agrees at 10 bases. Germline-derived CDR1 and CDR2 are MDHEN and SYDVKM. V was clipped by 4 bases and J by 6 bases; unmatched bases: 6. CDR3 size: 14 residues. Here the CDR3 reads CASSSGTGVVEQYF. CDR3 DNA: TGTGCCAGCAGTTCCGGGACAGGGGTTGTCGAGCAGTACTTC.

The V call is TRBV27, the J call TRBJ1-5; D is possibly TRBD1 (5 bases). Trimming removed 3 bases from V and 5 bases from J, with 11 bases in between. Germline V gene sequence: CDR1 MNHEY, CDR2 SMNVEV (reference sequence). There are 14 residues in the CDR3. As DNA, the CDR3 is TGTGCCAGCAGTTTTTCAGGGTATGATCAGCCCCAGCATTTT. Translation gives CASSFSGYDQPQHF.

This sequence joins TRBV7-9 and TRBJ1-2; D call uncertain. The CDR3 loop spans 14 amino acids. Trimming removed 1 base at V and 4 bases at J, with 10 bases between. Germline-derived CDR1 and CDR2 are SEHNR and FQNEAQ (reference sequence). CDR3 residues: CASSLGMVAYGYTF. CDR3 DNA sequence: TGTGCCAGCAGCTTAGGCATGGTAGCCTATGGCTACACCTTC.

Here the CDR3 DNA reads TGTGCCTGGAGCGCCCCCGGACCCCTCCACTTT. Protein product: CAWSAPGPLHF. The chain combines TRBV30 with TRBJ1-6; D call uncertain. V lost 3 bases to trimming and J lost 12 bases, with 9 bases between them. Germline loops: CDR1 GTSNPN, CDR2 SVGIG (reference sequence). The CDR3 runs 11 residues.

J is TRBJ2-1 and V is TRBV18, with 7 bases aligning to TRBD1. The CDR3 is 16 residues long. The ends lost 5 bases at V and 0 bases at J; junction bases unmatched: 7. Germline V gene data show CDR1 as KGHSH and CDR2 as LQKENI. The CDR3 reads CASSFGRDSSYNEQFF. CDR3 DNA sequence: TGTGCCAGCTCATTTGGCCGGGACAGCTCCTACAATGAGCAGTTCTTC.

The V call is TRBV12-3 or TRBV12-4, the J call TRBJ1-2; TRBD1 aligns across 8 bases. V trimming: 5 bases; J trimming: 6 bases; junction bases outside the gene matches: 20. The CDR3 covers 18 residues. This CDR3 reads CASSPYGPSGGDVDGYTF. The CDR3 DNA follows: TGTGCCAGCAGTCCTTATGGTCCCTCAGGGGGCGACGTCGATGGCTACACCTTC.

The chain combines TRBV6-1 with TRBJ1-1; D is possibly TRBD1 (6 bases). The germline gives CDR1 MNHNS, CDR2 SASEGT. The CDR3 extends over 15 amino acids. V lost 2 bases and J lost 3, with 13 bases in between. The CDR3 DNA follows: TGTGCCAGCAGTGAAACAGGGTCTTGGGACACTGAAGCTTTCTTT. Protein: CASSETGSWDTEAFF.

As DNA, the CDR3 is TGTGCCAGCAGGGCGTGGTCTGAAGCTTTCTTT. Translated: CASRAWSEAFF. The chain links TRBV6-2 or TRBV6-3 to TRBJ1-1; D not certain. The V gene's germline CDR1 is MNHEY and CDR2 SVGEGT. The V end lost 6 bases, the J end lost 6 bases, and 8 bases lay between the germline ends. The CDR3 has 11 residues.

J is TRBJ1-1 and V is TRBV6-5; the D gene is possibly TRBD1 (6 bases). CDR3 length equals 18 residues. Trimming removed 2 bases at V and 5 bases at J, with 24 bases between. From germline, CDR1 is MNHEY and CDR2 SVGAGI. CDR3 coding DNA: TGTGCCAGCAGTTACGGGGCAGGCCGAGGGGGTAAATGGACTGAAGCTTTCTTT. Translation: CASSYGAGRGGKWTEAFF.

J is TRBJ2-7 and V is TRBV5-4; no definite D call. The CDR3 is made up of 14 amino acids. Germline CDR1 reads SGHNT; CDR2 reads YYREEE (reference sequence). V was cut by 0 bases and J by 2 bases, with 9 bases left in between. This chain's CDR3 is CASSLAVDPYEQYF. The CDR3 coding sequence is TGTGCCAGCAGCTTGGCTGTGGACCCCTACGAGCAGTACTTC.

The chain combines TRBV12-3 or TRBV12-4 with TRBJ2-5; a weak D match, TRBD2 (5 bases). The ends were cut back, 6 bases at V and 3 bases at J, with 11 bases in the middle. CDR3 length equals 13 residues. The CDR3 region is CASSKGREETQYF. The CDR3 DNA is TGTGCCAGCAGCAAAGGGCGGGAAGAGACCCAGTACTTC.

This clonotype has just a few counts. V gene TRBV20-1 combines with J gene TRBJ2-2, with a tentative D call TRBD2 (5 bases). Germline V gene data show CDR1 as DFQATT and CDR2 as SNEGSKA (reference sequence). The CDR3 sequence is 13 residues long. V was pared by 3 bases and J by 5 bases, with 10 bases between. The CDR3 loop reads CSARERRTGELFF. The DNA of the CDR3 is TGCAGTGCTAGGGAGCGGCGGACCGGGGAGCTGTTTTTT.

This clonotype has more than one count but fewer than ten. The chain uses TRBV7-2 and TRBJ1-5; tentatively, D is TRBD1 (5 bases). Germline CDR1 is SGHTA and CDR2 is FQGNSA. The CDR3 has 16 residues. Trimming left V 0 bases short and J 1 base short, with 10 bases between. The CDR3 here is CASSLASSGSNQPQHF. CDR3 coding DNA: TGTGCCAGCAGCTTAGCGAGCTCAGGGAGCAATCAGCCCCAGCATTTT.

The chain has TRBV19 and TRBJ1-4, with 7 bases fitting TRBD1. Germline CDR1 LNHDA, CDR2 SQIVND (reference sequence). The CDR3 extends over 16 amino acids. Losses at the gene ends were 3 bases for V and 0 bases for J; bases not matched to a gene: 4. The DNA of the CDR3 is TGTGCCAGTAGTATTCGGGGACAGTCAACTAATGAAAAACTGTTTTTT. Translation gives CASSIRGQSTNEKLFF.

The rearrangement joins TRBV15 to TRBJ2-7; D is ambiguous. Germline V CDR1 and CDR2: LNHNV, YYDKDF (reference sequence). V was pared by 0 bases and J by 4 bases, with 7 bases between. CDR3 size: 13 residues. In DNA form, the CDR3 reads TGTGCCACCAGCAGAGATGAAGGGTACGAGCAGTACTTC. Protein sequence: CATSRDEGYEQYF.

By frequency in the sample, this clonotype is medium-sized (0.01 to 0.1%). The J gene is TRBJ2-3, the V gene TRBV20-1; 11 bases map to TRBD2. There are 16 residues in the CDR3. V was clipped by 3 bases and J by 2 bases; unmatched bases: 7. Germline CDR1 and CDR2: DFQATT and SNEGSKA (reference sequence). CDR3 nucleotide sequence: TGCAGTGCTAGCCCTAGACTAGCGGGGCACACAGATACGCAGTATTTT. Its protein is CSASPRLAGHTDTQYF.

There are a few counts of this clonotype. The rearrangement uses TRBV7-2 and TRBJ2-5; D is undetermined. The length of the CDR3 is 15 residues. CDR1 SGHTA and CDR2 FQGNSA come from the germline V gene. V lost 0 bases and J lost 0, with 8 bases in between. The CDR3 DNA follows: TGTGCCAGCAGCTTAGCGAATACCTACCAAGAGACCCAGTACTTC. Protein: CASSLANTYQETQYF.

Only one count was recorded for this clonotype. The chain is built from TRBV7-2 and TRBJ2-3, with a possible D match to TRBD2 (6 bases). Trimming removed 2 bases at V and 2 bases at J, with 11 bases between. There are 15 residues in the CDR3. Germline V gives CDR1 SGHTA, CDR2 FQGNSA. The CDR3 protein is CASSLLARFTDTQYF. CDR3 nucleotide sequence: TGTGCCAGCAGCTTACTAGCGAGATTCACAGATACGCAGTATTTT.

This clonotype was observed a few times. The chain links TRBV27 to TRBJ2-7, with a weak D call TRBD2 (5 bases). V was cut by 3 bases and J by 7 bases, with 7 bases left in between. Germline-derived CDR1 and CDR2 are MNHEY and SMNVEV (reference sequence). This CDR3 comprises 11 residues. The CDR3 spells CASSFGKEQYF. DNA for the CDR3: TGTGCCAGCAGTTTCGGGAAAGAGCAGTACTTC.

The V gene is TRBV5-1, the J gene TRBJ2-7; 8 nucleotides agree with TRBD2. The length of the CDR3 is 15 residues. V lost 1 base to trimming and J lost 7 bases; unmatched junction nucleotides: 10. Germline-derived CDR1 and CDR2 are SGHRS and YFSETQ. The CDR3 is CASSLSTSERGEQYF. As DNA, the CDR3 is TGCGCCAGCAGCTTGTCGACTAGCGAGAGGGGGGAGCAGTACTTC.

This clonotype was observed a few times. The chain couples TRBV5-4 to TRBJ1-6, with TRBD1 matching over 7 bases. The J segment lost 9 bases and the V segment lost 4 bases, leaving 13 bases of the junction unmatched. The V gene's germline CDR1 is SGHNT and CDR2 YYREEE (reference sequence). CDR3 length: 16 residues. The CDR3 sequence is CASSQGGRRTTSPLHF. CDR3 DNA: TGTGCCAGCAGCCAGGGGGGGAGAAGGACGACTTCACCCCTCCACTTT.

On this clonotype: Mismatch with germline at one junction end may stem from a read error. This rearrangement joins TRBV20-1 to TRBJ1-6, with 8 bases identical to TRBD1. From germline, CDR1 is DFQATT and CDR2 SNEGSKA (reference sequence). The CDR3 has 16 residues. This CDR3 reads CGARSGGTGDNSPLHF. The CDR3 bases are TGCGGTGCTAGATCCGGAGGGACAGGAGATAATTCACCCCTCCACTTT.